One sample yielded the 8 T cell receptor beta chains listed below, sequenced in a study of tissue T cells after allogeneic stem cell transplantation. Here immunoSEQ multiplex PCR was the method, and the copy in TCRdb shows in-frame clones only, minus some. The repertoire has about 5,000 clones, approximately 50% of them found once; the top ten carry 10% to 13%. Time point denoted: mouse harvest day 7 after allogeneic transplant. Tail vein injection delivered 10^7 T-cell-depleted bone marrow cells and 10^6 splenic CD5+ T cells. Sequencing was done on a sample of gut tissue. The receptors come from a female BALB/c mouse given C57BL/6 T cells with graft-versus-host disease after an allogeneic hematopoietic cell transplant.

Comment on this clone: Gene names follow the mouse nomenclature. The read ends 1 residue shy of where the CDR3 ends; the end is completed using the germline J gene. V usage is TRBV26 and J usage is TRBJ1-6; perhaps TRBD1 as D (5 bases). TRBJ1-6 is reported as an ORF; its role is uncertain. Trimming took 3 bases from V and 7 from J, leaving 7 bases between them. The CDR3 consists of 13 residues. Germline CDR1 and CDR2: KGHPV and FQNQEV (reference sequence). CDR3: CASSLHRNSPLYF. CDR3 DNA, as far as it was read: TGTGCCAGCAGTCTCCACAGGAATTCGCCCCTCTAC.

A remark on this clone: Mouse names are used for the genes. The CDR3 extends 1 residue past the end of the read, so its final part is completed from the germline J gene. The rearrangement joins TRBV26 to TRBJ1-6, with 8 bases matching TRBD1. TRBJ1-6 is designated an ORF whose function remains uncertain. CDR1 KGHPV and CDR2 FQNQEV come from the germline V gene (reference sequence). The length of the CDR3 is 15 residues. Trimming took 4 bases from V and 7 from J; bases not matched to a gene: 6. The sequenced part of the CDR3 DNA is TGTGCCAGCAGTCGGACAGGGAAAGGGAATTCGCCCCTCTAC. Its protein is CASSRTGKGNSPLY. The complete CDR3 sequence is CASSRTGKGNSPLYF.

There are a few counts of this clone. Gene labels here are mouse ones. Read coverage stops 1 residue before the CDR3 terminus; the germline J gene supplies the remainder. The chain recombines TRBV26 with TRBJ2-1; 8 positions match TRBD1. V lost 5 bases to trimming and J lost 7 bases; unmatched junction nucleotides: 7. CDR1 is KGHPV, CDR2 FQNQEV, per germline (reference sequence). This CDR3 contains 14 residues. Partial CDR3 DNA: TGTGCCAGCAGTTCGGACAGGGCAGGAGCTGAGCAGTTC. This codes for CASSSDRAGAEQF. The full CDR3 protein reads CASSSDRAGAEQFF.

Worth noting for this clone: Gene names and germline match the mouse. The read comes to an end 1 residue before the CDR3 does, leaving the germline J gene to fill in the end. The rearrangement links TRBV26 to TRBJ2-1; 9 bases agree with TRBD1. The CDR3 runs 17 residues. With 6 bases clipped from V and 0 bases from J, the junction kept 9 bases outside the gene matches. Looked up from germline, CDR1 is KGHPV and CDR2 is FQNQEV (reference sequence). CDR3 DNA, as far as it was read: TGTGCCAGCAGCATTACAGGGGGCTTTTATAACTATGCTGAGCAGTTC. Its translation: CASSITGGFYNYAEQF. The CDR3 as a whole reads CASSITGGFYNYAEQFF.

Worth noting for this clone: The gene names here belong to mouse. The CDR3 loop reads CASSLEGQGGYEQYF. The DNA read from the CDR3 is TGTGCCAGCTCTCTCGAGGGACAGGGGGGTTATGAACAGTAC. The chain employs TRBV12-1 and TRBJ2-7; TRBD1 matches at 11 bases. The read terminates 1 residue before the CDR3 end, so the remaining end is supplied by the germline J gene. Germline CDR1 and CDR2: SGHSN and HYEKVE. Losses at the gene ends were 0 bases for V and 4 bases for J; bases not matched to a gene: 4. The length of the CDR3 is 15 residues.

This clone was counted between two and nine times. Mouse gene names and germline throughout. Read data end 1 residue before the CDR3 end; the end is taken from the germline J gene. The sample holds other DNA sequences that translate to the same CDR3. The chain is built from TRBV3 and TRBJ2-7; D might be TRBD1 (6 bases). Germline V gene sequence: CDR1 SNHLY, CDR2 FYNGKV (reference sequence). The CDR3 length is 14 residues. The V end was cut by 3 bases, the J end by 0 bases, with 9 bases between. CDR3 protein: CASSLRGSSYEQYF. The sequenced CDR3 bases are TGTGCCAGCAGCTTGAGGGGGAGCTCCTATGAACAGTAC. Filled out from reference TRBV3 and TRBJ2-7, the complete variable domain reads GPKVLQIPSHQIIDMGQMVTLNCDPVSNHLYFYWYKQILGQQMEFLVNFYNGKVMEKSKLFKDQFSVERPDGSYFTLKIQPTALEDSAVYFCASSLRGSSYEQYFGPGTRLTVL.

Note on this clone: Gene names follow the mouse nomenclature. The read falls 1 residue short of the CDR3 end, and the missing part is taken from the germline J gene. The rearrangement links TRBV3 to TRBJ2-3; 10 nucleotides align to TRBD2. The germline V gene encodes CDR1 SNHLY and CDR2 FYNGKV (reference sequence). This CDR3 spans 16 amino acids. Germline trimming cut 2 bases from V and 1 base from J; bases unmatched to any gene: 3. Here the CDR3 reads CASSLLGTGGAETLYF. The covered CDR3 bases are TGTGCCAGCAGCTTATTAGGGACTGGGGGTGCAGAAACGCTGTAT.

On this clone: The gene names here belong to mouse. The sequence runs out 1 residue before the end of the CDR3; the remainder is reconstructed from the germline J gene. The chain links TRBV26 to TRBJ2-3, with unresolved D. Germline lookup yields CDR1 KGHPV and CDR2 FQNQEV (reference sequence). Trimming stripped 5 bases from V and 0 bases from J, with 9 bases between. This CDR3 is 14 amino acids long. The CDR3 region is CASSLLFSAETLYF. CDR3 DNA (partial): TGTGCCAGCAGTTTACTTTTTAGTGCAGAAACGCTGTAT.